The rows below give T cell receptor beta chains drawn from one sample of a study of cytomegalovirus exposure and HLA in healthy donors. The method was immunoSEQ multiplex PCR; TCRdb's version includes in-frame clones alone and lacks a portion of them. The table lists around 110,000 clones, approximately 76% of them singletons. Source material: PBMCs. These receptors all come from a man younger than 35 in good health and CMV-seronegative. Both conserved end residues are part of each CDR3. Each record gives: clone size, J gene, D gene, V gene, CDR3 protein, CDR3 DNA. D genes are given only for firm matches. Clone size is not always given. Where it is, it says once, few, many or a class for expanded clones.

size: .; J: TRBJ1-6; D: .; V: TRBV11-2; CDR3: CASSPGGSPLHF; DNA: TGTGCCAGCAGCCCCGGGGGTTCACCCCTCCACTTT
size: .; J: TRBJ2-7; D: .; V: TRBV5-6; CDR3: CASSRTRGKQYF; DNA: TGTGCCAGCAGCCGGACACGGGGGAAGCAGTACTTC
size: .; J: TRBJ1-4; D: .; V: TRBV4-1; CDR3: CASSQPGRLNEKLFF; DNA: TGCGCCAGCAGCCAACCAGGCCGCCTGAATGAAAAACTGTTTTTT
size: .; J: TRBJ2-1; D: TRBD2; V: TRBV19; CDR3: CASTPGTSGGGYEQFF; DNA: TGTGCCAGTACTCCGGGGACTAGCGGGGGGGGCTATGAGCAGTTCTTC
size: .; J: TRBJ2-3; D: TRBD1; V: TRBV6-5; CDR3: CASSYRGPTDTQYF; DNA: TGTGCCAGCAGTTACAGGGGGCCAACAGATACGCAGTATTTT
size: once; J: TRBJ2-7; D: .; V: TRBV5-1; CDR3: CASSLSGQAYEQYF; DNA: TGCGCCAGCAGCTTGAGTGGTCAGGCATACGAGCAGTACTTC
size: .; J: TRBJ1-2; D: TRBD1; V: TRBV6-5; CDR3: CASRSRDRAPGYTF; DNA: TGTGCCAGCAGAAGTAGGGACAGGGCACCTGGCTACACCTTC
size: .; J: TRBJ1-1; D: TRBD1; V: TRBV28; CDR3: CASSFDRGYTEAFF; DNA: TGTGCCAGCAGTTTCGACAGGGGGTACACTGAAGCTTTCTTT
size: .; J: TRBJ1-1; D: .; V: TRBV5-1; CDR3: CASSLTAGHTEAFF; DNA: TGCGCCAGCAGCTTAACAGCAGGGCATACTGAAGCTTTCTTT
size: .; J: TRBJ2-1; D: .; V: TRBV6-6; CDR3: CASTMYSYNEQFF; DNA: TGTGCCAGCACCATGTACAGCTACAATGAGCAGTTCTTC
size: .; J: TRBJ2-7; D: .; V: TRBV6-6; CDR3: CASSQTGYEQYF; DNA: TGTGCCAGCAGCCAGACAGGCTACGAGCAGTACTTC
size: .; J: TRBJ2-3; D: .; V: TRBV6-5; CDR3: CASSYSRGGVDTQYF; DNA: TGTGCCAGCAGTTACTCGAGAGGAGGGGTCGATACGCAGTATTTT
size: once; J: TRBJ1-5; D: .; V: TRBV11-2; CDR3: CASSLDRAGNQPQHF; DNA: TGTGCCAGCAGCTTAGACAGGGCGGGCAATCAGCCCCAGCATTTT
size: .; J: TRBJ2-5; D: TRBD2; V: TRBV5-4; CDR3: CASSSPSGFAETQYF; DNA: TGTGCCAGCAGCTCGCCTAGCGGTTTCGCAGAGACCCAGTACTTC
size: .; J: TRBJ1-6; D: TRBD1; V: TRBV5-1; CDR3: CASSGSGGLGSPLHF; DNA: TGCGCCAGCAGCGGGTCAGGGGGACTAGGCTCACCCCTCCACTTT
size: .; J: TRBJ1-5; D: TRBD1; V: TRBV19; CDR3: CASRDRPYSNQPQHF; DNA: TGTGCCAGTAGGGACAGGCCTTATAGCAATCAGCCCCAGCATTTT
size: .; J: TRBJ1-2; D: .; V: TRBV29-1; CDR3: CSVGRGGADIYVYTF; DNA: TGCAGCGTTGGTCGTGGAGGGGCCGACATCTATGTCTACACCTTC
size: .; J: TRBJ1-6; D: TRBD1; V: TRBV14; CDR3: CASSPRDRYNSPLHF; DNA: TGTGCCAGCAGCCCCCGGGACAGATATAATTCACCCCTCCACTTT
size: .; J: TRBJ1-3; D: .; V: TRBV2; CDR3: CASSRSRGGNTIYF; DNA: TGTGCCAGCAGTCGGTCCCGAGGCGGAAACACCATATATTTT
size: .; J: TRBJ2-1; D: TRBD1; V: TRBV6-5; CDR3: CASSGQVLYNEQFF; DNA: TGTGCCAGCAGCGGACAGGTCCTCTACAATGAGCAGTTCTTC
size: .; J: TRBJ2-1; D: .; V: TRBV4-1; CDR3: CASSQEDGRDEQFF; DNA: TGCGCCAGCAGCCAAGAGGACGGGCGGGATGAGCAGTTCTTC
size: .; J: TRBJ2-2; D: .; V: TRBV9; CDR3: CASSAFRGELFF; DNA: TGTGCCAGCAGCGCCTTCAGGGGGGAGCTGTTTTTT
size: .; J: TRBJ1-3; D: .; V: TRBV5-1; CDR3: CASSEEAIGNTIYF; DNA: TGCGCCAGCAGCGAAGAAGCTATTGGAAACACCATATATTTT
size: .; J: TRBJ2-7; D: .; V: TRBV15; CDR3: CATSRGRYSYEQYF; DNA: TGTGCCACCAGCAGGGGCCGTTACTCCTACGAGCAGTACTTC
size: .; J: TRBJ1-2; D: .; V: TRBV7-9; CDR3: CASSLVLADYGYTF; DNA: TGTGCCAGCAGCTTAGTCTTGGCCGATTATGGCTACACCTTC
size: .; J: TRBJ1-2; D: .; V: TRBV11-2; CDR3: CASSQPRGNGYTF; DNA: TGTGCCAGCAGCCAACCTAGGGGGAATGGCTACACCTTC
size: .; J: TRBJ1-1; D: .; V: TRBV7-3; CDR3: CASSLRGGRGAFF; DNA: TGTGCCAGCAGCTTAAGAGGGGGACGAGGAGCTTTCTTT
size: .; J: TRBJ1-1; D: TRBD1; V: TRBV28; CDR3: CASSSRTGGWTEAFF; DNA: TGTGCCAGCAGTAGTAGGACAGGGGGCTGGACTGAAGCTTTCTTT
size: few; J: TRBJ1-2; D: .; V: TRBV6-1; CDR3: CASSDGMNYGYTF; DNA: TGTGCCAGCAGTGACGGGATGAACTATGGCTACACCTTC
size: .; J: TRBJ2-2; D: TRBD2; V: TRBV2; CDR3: CASSVSGGAGELFF; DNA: TGTGCCAGCAGTGTTTCGGGGGGGGCCGGGGAGCTGTTTTTT
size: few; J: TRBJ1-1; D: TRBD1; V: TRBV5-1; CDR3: CASSSRTGIMNTEAFF; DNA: TGCGCCAGCAGCTCACGGACAGGGATTATGAACACTGAAGCTTTCTTT
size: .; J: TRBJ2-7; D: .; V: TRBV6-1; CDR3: CASMPGIYEQYF; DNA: TGTGCCAGCATGCCAGGAATTTACGAGCAGTACTTC
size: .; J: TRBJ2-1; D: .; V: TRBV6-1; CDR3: CASAVGEYNEQFF; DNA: TGTGCCAGCGCGGTCGGGGAATACAATGAGCAGTTCTTC
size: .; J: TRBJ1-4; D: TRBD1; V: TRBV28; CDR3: CASTRGTGLEKLFF; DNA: TGTGCCAGCACCCGCGGGACAGGGCTCGAAAAACTGTTTTTT
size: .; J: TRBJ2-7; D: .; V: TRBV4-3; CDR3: CASSQATGTGSYEQYF; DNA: TGCGCCAGCAGCCAAGCTACCGGGACTGGTTCCTACGAGCAGTACTTC
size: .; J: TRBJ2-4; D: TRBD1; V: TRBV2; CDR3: CASSVGQGFQYF; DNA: TGTGCCAGCAGTGTGGGACAGGGCTTTCAGTACTTC
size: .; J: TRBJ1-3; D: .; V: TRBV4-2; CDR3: CASSQLGDIAGNTIYF; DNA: TGTGCCAGCAGCCAGTTAGGAGATATTGCGGGAAACACCATATATTTT
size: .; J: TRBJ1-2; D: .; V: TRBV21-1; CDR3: CARCNRGTYGYTF; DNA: TGTGCCAGATGTAACAGGGGAACTTATGGCTACACCTTC
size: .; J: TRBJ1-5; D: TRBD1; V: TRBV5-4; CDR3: CASSPGTDQPQHF; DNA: TGTGCCAGCAGCCCAGGGACAGATCAGCCCCAGCATTTT
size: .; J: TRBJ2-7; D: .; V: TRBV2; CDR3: CASSVNNYEQYF; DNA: TGTGCCAGCAGTGTCAACAACTACGAGCAGTACTTC
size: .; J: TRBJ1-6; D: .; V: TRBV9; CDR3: CASSRGDSYNSPLHF; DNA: TGTGCCAGCAGTCGGGGGGACTCCTATAATTCACCCCTCCACTTT
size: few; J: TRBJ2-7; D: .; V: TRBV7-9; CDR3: CASGKGHLSTYEQYF; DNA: TGTGCCAGCGGCAAGGGACATCTATCTACCTACGAGCAGTACTTC
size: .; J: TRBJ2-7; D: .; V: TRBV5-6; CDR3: CASSTATSEQYF; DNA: TGTGCCAGCAGCACAGCCACTAGCGAGCAGTACTTC
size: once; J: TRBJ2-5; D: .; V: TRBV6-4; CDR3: CASSEQAKETQYF; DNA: TGTGCCAGCAGTGAACAGGCAAAAGAGACCCAGTACTTC
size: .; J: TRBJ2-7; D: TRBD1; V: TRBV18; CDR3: CASSGTGAYQQYF; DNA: TGTGCCAGCTCGGGGACAGGAGCCTACCAGCAGTACTTC
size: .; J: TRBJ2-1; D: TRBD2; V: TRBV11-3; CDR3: CASSLVATSGHYNEQFF; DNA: TGTGCCAGCAGCTTAGTTGCCACTAGCGGGCACTACAATGAGCAGTTCTTC
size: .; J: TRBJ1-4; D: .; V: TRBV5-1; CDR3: CASSGNLQGGEKLFF; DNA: TGCGCCAGCAGCGGAAACCTCCAGGGTGGTGAAAAACTGTTTTTT
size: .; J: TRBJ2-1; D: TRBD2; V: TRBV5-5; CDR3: CASSLTSGLMYEQFF; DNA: TGTGCCAGCAGCTTGACTAGCGGCCTTATGTATGAGCAGTTCTTC
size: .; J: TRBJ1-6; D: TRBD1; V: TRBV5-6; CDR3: CASKDRGNSPLHF; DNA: TGTGCCAGTAAGGACAGGGGTAATTCACCCCTCCACTTT